This TCR beta chain derives from a study of human T cells and chemical hapten exposure. V was pared by 4 bases and J by 5 bases, with 11 bases between. CDR3 length: 12 residues. Per the germline V gene, CDR1 is DFQATT and CDR2 is SNEGSKA (reference sequence). TCRdb re-analysed the RACE reads in MiXCR, keeping a single row per CDR3 protein. There are some 42,000 distinct CDR3 sequences in the sample; around 8.9% occur only once, and around 16% lies in the top ten. This clonotype was picked up many times. The time point was: patch test 2, 6 weeks after DPC sensitization. Treatment reported: therapeutic diphenylcyclopropenone sensitization with weekly scalp DPC.

V is TRBV20-1 and J is TRBJ2-5; D is possibly TRBD2 (5 bases). This clonotype was obtained from a woman aged 40 to 50 with alopecia areata. Some clones in this sample may be carry-over from other donors' samples. The source was whole blood, collected in connection with sensitization to the hapten diphenylcyclopropenone (DPC). CDR3 loop: CSAIFGKETQYF. The CDR3 DNA follows: TGCAGTGCTATTTTCGGGAAGGAGACCCAGTACTTC.